Following are 10 T cell receptor beta chains from one sample sequenced in a study of T cells of healthy individuals. TCRdb itself ran the 5' RACE reads through MiXCR, one entry per CDR3 protein. The sample lists 40,000 to 60,000 distinct CDR3 sequences; 14% to 15% were seen once. The source is a human donor in good health.

This clonotype was counted only a few times. J is TRBJ1-1 and V is TRBV5-5; TRBD1 matches 7 bases. V lost 5 bases, J lost 0 bases, and 4 bases stayed unmatched. This CDR3 has 14 residues. Per germline, CDR1 SGHKS and CDR2 YYEKEE (reference sequence). The CDR3 DNA is TGTGCCAGCAGGCGGGACAGCATGAACACTGAAGCTTTCTTT. Translating gives CASRRDSMNTEAFF.

This clonotype occurred many times. V usage is TRBV20-1 and J usage is TRBJ1-1, with 7 bases identical to TRBD1. V shed 5 bases and J 1 base; nucleotides not matched to a gene: 13. Germline CDR1 DFQATT, CDR2 SNEGSKA (reference sequence). This CDR3 has 16 residues. The CDR3 is CSAGDGQAPGNTEAFF. The CDR3 coding sequence is TGCAGTGCTGGGGACGGACAGGCCCCCGGGAACACTGAAGCTTTCTTT.

This clonotype has only a few counts. The chain combines TRBV2 with TRBJ1-1, with D unclear. Trimming left V 2 bases short and J 3 bases short, with 7 bases between. The CDR3 is 13 residues long. CDR1 SNHLY and CDR2 FYNNEI come from the germline V gene. CDR3 nucleotide sequence: TGTGCCAGCAGTGAATCGGGGTACACTGAAGCTTTCTTT. Residues: CASSESGYTEAFF.

The V call is TRBV11-2, the J call TRBJ2-3; TRBD2 agrees at 7 bases. The CDR3 contains 16 residues. Per germline, CDR1 SGHAT and CDR2 FQNNGV. Germline trimming cut 5 bases from V and 4 bases from J; bases unmatched to any gene: 12. The CDR3 nucleotides read TGTGCCAGCAGCGCCCGGGGAGCGGGAAGTTCAGATACGCAGTATTTT. This translates into CASSARGAGSSDTQYF.

This clonotype was observed many times. This chain links TRBV7-6 with TRBJ2-1; TRBD1 agrees at 9 bases. V trimming: 5 bases; J trimming: 6 bases; junction bases outside the gene matches: 8. Germline V gene data show CDR1 as SGHVS and CDR2 as FNYEAQ. The CDR3 is 15 amino acids. CDR3 amino acids: CASSAQTGGSNEQFF. CDR3 DNA sequence: TGTGCCAGCAGCGCCCAGACAGGGGGGAGCAATGAGCAGTTCTTC.

There are many counts of this clonotype. The J gene is TRBJ2-1, the V gene TRBV5-6, with 8 nucleotides matching TRBD2. Germline CDR1 and CDR2: SGHDT and YYEEEE. Losses at the gene ends were 5 bases for V and 4 bases for J; bases not matched to a gene: 8. The CDR3 spans 15 residues. As DNA, the CDR3 is TGTGCCAGCAGTAAGCGACTAGCGCTTTACAATGAGCAGTTCTTC. Translated: CASSKRLALYNEQFF.

This clonotype was picked up many times. This chain uses TRBV5-6 with TRBJ2-7, with 10 bases identical to TRBD1. The CDR3 has 14 amino acids. Looked up from germline, CDR1 is SGHDT and CDR2 is YYEEEE. Trimming removed 0 bases from V and 5 bases from J; junction bases left unmatched: 2. The CDR3 DNA reads TGTGCCAGCAGCTTGGTAGGGACAGGGGACGAGCAGTACTTC. Its protein is CASSLVGTGDEQYF. The variable domain in full, with the rest retrieved from reference TRBV5-6 and TRBJ2-7, is DAGVTQSPTHLIKTRGQQVTLRCSPKSGHDTVSWYQQALGQGPQFIFQYYEEEERQRGNFPDRFSGHQFPNYSSELNVNALLLGDSALYLCASSLVGTGDEQYFGPGTRLTVT.

This clonotype was recorded a few times. The chain joins TRBV6-5 to TRBJ2-7; 7 bases agree with TRBD2. The CDR3 length is 12 residues. The germline CDR1 and CDR2 sequences are MNHEY and SVGAGI. With V trimmed by 6 bases and J by 5 bases, 4 bases remained unmatched. This chain's CDR3 is CASRGRGDEQYF. The DNA for the CDR3 is TGTGCCAGCAGGGGGAGGGGCGACGAGCAGTACTTC.

This clonotype has only a few counts. This chain links TRBV12-3 or TRBV12-4 with TRBJ1-1; D is undetermined. This CDR3 contains 13 residues. V was trimmed by 0 bases and J by 1 base, leaving 3 bases between them. CDR3 sequence (DNA): TGTGCCAGCAGTTTAGCGGAGAACACTGAAGCTTTCTTT. It codes for CASSLAENTEAFF.

This clonotype showed up many times. The V call is TRBV20-1, the J call TRBJ2-3; 11 bases agree with TRBD2. Germline V CDR1 and CDR2: DFQATT, SNEGSKA (reference sequence). The CDR3 runs 15 residues. J lost 2 bases, V lost 5 bases, and 6 bases had no gene match. This CDR3 is CSAQGTSGYTDTQYF. The CDR3 DNA is TGCAGTGCTCAAGGGACTAGCGGATACACAGATACGCAGTATTTT.